This entry lists 10 T cell receptor beta chains sequenced from one sample in a study of technical replicates of blood from a handful of donors (dated by TCRdb to the late 2010s). Library preparation was by the immunoSEQ multiplex PCR assay. The immuneACCESS repertoire file appears here via TCRdb, limited to in-frame rearrangements. These files lack a portion of the clones; in checked studies, under half of the deficit traces to unresolved V genes, and the cause of the others is not known. This sample lists about 95,000 clones; 90% to 95% were detected once. The ten largest make up around 0.3% of the sample. Sequencing was carried out using T cells isolated from PBMCs. The receptors come from a human donor in good health.

V gene TRBV27 combines with J gene TRBJ2-5, with 10 bases fitting TRBD1. The J call may not be correct, given that the DNA end is closer to TRBJ2-7. This CDR3 is 15 amino acids long. Germline CDR1 and CDR2: MNHEY and SMNVEV (reference sequence). The CDR3 coding sequence is TGTGCCAGCAGTCTCCAGGGGACAGGGGACTACGAGCAGTACTTC. This codes for CASSLQGTGDYEQYF.

The rearrangement joins TRBV12-2 to TRBJ1-4; the D call of TRBD1 is as the table states it, not checked on the DNA. TRBV12-2 is classified as a pseudogene. The length of the CDR3 is 15 residues. The CDR3 reads CASPGTNRGTEKLFF. The CDR3 bases are TGTGCAAGTCCCGGGACAAATAGGGGGACTGAAAAACTGTTTTTT.

The chain has TRBV5-6 and TRBJ2-7; 7 bases align to TRBD2. The CDR3 loop spans 16 amino acids. Germline V gene lookup returns CDR1 SGHDT and CDR2 YYEEEE. With V trimmed by 0 bases and J by 0 bases, 6 bases remained unmatched. CDR3 sequence: CASSLAGGSNSYEQYF. The CDR3 DNA sequence: TGTGCCAGCAGCTTGGCGGGAGGCTCTAACTCCTACGAGCAGTACTTC.

This rearrangement joins TRBV13 to TRBJ2-5; unclear D gene. This CDR3 has 11 residues. Trimming pared 5 bases from V and 5 bases from J, leaving 6 bases between. CDR1 is PRHDT and CDR2 is FYEKMQ in the germline V gene (reference sequence). CDR3: CASSPGETQYF. For the CDR3, the DNA is TGTGCCAGCAGCCCAGGCGAGACCCAGTACTTC.

This clone was observed once. The chain uses TRBV15 and TRBJ2-2; 9 bases are a match to TRBD2. V shed 0 bases, J shed 1 base, and the junction held 12 bases outside the gene matches. Germline values: CDR1 LNHNV, CDR2 YYDKDF (reference sequence). This CDR3 region has 20 residues. CDR3 sequence reads: CATSRDLIRGGRGNTGELFF. The CDR3 bases are TGTGCCACCAGCAGAGATTTAATTCGGGGCGGGAGGGGGAACACCGGGGAGCTGTTTTTT.

The chain has TRBV4-2 and TRBJ2-3; D is perhaps TRBD2 (5 bases). CDR3 length: 14 amino acids. The V and J ends lost 3 bases and 4 bases respectively, with 11 bases between them. Germline V gives CDR1 LGHNA, CDR2 YNFKEQ. CDR3 region: CASSHRSAADTQYF. CDR3 nucleotides: TGTGCCAGCAGCCATCGATCAGCGGCAGATACGCAGTATTTT.

This sequence joins TRBV30 and TRBJ2-1, with 8 positions matching TRBD2. The CDR3 length is 11 residues. Germline assignment: CDR1 GTSNPN and CDR2 SVGIG (reference sequence). V lost 8 bases and J lost 15; bases outside the gene matches: 12. CDR3 nucleotides: TGTGCCATTGGGTTTGGCGGGAGGCGGTTCTTC. Translated: CAIGFGGRRFF.

The CDR3 is CASSLDRNEKLFF. CDR3 in DNA: TGTGCCAGCAGCTTGGATCGGAATGAAAAACTGTTTTTT. The chain couples TRBV5-4 to TRBJ1-4, with unresolved D. Germline loops: CDR1 SGHNT, CDR2 YYREEE (reference sequence). The CDR3 contains 13 residues. Trimming left V 0 bases short and J 5 bases short, with 5 bases between. The full variable domain, with the rest looked up from reference TRBV5-4 and TRBJ1-4, is ETGVTQSPTHLIKTRGQQVTLRCSSQSGHNTVSWYQQALGQGPQFIFQYYREEENGRGNFPPRFSGLQFPNYSSELNVNALELDDSALYLCASSLDRNEKLFFGSGTQLSVL.

The chain combines TRBV27 with TRBJ1-2; no clear D gene. V was shortened by 5 bases and J by 4 bases, with 5 bases between the two germline ends. CDR3 length: 11 amino acids. Germline V gene sequence: CDR1 MNHEY, CDR2 SMNVEV (reference sequence). The CDR3 DNA is TGTGCCAGCAGTGGCGGCTATGGCTACACCTTC. Its protein product is CASSGGYGYTF.

The gene calls are TRBV9 and TRBJ1-4, with D possibly being TRBD1 (5 bases). Germline V CDR1 and CDR2: SGDLS, YYNGEE. V shed 4 bases and J shed 2 bases, with 9 bases lying between them. This CDR3 spans 14 amino acids. The CDR3 DNA sequence: TGTGCCAGCAGCATACGACAGACTAATGAAAAACTGTTTTTT. This translates into CASSIRQTNEKLFF.